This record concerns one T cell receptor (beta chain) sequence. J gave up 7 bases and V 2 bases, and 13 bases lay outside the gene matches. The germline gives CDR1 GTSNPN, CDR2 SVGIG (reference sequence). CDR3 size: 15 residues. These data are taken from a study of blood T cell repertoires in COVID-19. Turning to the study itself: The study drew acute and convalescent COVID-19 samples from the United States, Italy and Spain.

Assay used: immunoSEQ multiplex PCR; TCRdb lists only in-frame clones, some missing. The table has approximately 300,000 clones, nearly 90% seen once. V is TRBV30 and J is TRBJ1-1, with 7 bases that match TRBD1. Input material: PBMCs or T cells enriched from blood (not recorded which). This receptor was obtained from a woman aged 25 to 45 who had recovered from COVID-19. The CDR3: CAWSTGAPGMGEAFF. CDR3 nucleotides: TGTGCCTGGAGTACAGGGGCCCCCGGTATGGGTGAAGCTTTCTTT.